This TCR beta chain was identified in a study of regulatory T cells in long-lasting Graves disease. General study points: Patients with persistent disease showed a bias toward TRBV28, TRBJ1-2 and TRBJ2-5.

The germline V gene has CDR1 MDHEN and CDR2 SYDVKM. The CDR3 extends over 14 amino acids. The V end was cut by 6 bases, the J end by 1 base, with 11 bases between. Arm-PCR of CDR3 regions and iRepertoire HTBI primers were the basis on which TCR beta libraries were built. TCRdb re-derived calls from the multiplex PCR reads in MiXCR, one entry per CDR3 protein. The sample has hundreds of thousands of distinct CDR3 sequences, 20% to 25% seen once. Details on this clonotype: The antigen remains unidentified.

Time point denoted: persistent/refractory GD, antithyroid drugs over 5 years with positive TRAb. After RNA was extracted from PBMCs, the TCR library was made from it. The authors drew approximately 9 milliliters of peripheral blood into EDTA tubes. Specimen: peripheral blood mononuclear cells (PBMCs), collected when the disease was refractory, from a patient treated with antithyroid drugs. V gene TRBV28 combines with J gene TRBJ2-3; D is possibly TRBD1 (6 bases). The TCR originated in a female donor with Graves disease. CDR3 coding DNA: TGTGCCAGCAGACGGGACATTCGCACAGATACGCAGTATTTT. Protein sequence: CASRRDIRTDTQYF.